This T cell receptor (beta chain) derives from a study of cytotoxic CD8 clonotypes in ibrutinib-treated CLL. Study-level background: The patient breakdown showed 10 to 12 relapsed/refractory and some 16 treatment-naive cases, with approximately 18 IGHV unmutated. Study-wide results and limits: Public clonotypes were rare and shrank or held steady on treatment. Timing of sampling differed between sustained-remission and progressing patients. Clonality (at baseline) was higher than in age-matched healthy donors and tracked circulating CD8+ T-cell counts.

In the case of this clone: The antigen is unknown.

TCRdb keeps only in-frame clones here, not all; method: immunoSEQ multiplex PCR. Of tens of thousands of clones listed, roughly 86% were seen once; the top ten hold roughly 5.4%. The CDR3 has 13 amino acids. Germline-derived CDR1 and CDR2 are SQVTM and ANQGSEA. Trimming stripped 7 bases from V and 0 bases from J, with 10 bases between. The TCR comes from a human donor with chronic lymphocytic leukemia. Sample: PBMCs, taken before ibrutinib treatment. The rearrangement links TRBV29-1 to TRBJ1-3; D call uncertain. CDR3 sequence: CSAVVTSGNTIYF. CDR3 coding DNA: TGCAGCGCCGTAGTTACCTCTGGAAACACCATATATTTT.